The sequence of this TCR beta chain was determined in a study of T cell changes during pregnancy in multiple sclerosis. With V trimmed by 4 bases and J by 0 bases, 8 bases remained unmatched. This CDR3 is 17 amino acids long. Germline V gene sequence: CDR1 SGHTA, CDR2 FQGNSA. Method: immunoSEQ multiplex PCR; TCRdb's copy keeps in-frame clones and lacks some. The repertoire holds 70,000 to 75,000 clones, with more than 90% as singletons. The material was peripheral blood, obtained in the second trimester of pregnancy. The TCR was taken from a female donor in good health, enrolled as a control in a pregnancy study. The rearrangement links TRBV7-2 to TRBJ1-3, with TRBD1 matching 8 bases. CDR3 nucleotides: TGTGCCAGCAGCTCCTTCCGGGACAGGAGCTCTGGAAACACCATATATTTT. Its protein product is CASSSFRDRSSGNTIYF.